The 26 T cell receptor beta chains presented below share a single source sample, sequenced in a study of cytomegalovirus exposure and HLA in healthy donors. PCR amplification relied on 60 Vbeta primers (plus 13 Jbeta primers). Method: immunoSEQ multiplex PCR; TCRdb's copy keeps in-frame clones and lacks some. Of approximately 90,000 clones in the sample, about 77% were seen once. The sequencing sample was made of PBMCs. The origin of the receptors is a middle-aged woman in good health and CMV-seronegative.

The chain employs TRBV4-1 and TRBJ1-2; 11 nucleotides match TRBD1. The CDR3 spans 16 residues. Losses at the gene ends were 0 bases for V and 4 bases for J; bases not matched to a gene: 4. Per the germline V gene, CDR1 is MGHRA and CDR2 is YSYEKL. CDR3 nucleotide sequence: TGCGCCAGCAGCCAAGATCGGGACAGGGGGACCTATGGCTACACCTTC. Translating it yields CASSQDRDRGTYGYTF.

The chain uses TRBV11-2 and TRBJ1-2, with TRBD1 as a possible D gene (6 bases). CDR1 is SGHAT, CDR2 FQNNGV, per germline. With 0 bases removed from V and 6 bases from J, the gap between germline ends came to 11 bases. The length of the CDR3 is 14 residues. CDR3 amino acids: CASSLDGGHDGYTF. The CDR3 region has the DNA TGTGCCAGCAGCTTAGATGGGGGACACGATGGCTACACCTTC.

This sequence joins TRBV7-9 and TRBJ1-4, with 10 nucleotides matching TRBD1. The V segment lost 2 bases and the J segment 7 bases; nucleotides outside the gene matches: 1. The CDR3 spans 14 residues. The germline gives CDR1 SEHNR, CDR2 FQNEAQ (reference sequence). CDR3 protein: CASSLRTGGEKLFF. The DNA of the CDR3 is TGTGCCAGCAGCTTAAGGACAGGGGGTGAAAAACTGTTTTTT.

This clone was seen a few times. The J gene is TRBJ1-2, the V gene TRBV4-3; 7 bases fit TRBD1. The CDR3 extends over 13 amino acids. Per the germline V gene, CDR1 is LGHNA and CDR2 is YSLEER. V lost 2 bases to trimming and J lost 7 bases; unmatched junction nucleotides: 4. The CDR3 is CASSQPGGSGYTF. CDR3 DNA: TGCGCCAGCAGCCAACCAGGGGGAAGTGGCTACACCTTC.

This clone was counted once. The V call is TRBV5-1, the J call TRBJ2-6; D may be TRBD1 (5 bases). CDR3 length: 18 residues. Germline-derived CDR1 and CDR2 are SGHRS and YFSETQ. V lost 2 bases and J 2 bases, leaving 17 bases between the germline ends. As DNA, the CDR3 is TGCGCCAGCAGCTTCCAGGACGGGCCCAGGGCTGGGGCCAACGTCCTGACTTTC. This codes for CASSFQDGPRAGANVLTF. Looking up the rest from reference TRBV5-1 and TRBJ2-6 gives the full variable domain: KAGVTQTPRYLIKTRGQQVTLSCSPISGHRSVSWYQQTPGQGLQFLFEYFSETQRNKGNFPGRFSGRQFSNSRSEMNVSTLELGDSALYLCASSFQDGPRAGANVLTFGAGSRLTVL.

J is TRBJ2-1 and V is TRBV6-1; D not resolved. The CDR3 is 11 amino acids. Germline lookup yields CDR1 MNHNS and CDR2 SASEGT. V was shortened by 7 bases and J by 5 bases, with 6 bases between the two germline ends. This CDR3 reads CASTTHNEQFF. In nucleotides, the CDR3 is TGTGCCAGCACTACCCACAATGAGCAGTTCTTC.

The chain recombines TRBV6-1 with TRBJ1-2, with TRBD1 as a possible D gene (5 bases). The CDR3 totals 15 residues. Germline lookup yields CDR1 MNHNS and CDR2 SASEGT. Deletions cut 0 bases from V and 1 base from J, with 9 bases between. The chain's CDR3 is CASSEALRDNYGYTF. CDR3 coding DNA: TGTGCCAGCAGTGAAGCCCTCAGGGATAACTATGGCTACACCTTC.

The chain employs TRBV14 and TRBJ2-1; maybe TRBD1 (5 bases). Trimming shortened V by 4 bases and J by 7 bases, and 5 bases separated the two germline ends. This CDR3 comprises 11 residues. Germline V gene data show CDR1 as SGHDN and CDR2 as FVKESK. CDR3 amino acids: CASSRQNEQFF. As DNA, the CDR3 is TGTGCCAGCAGCCGACAGAATGAGCAGTTCTTC.

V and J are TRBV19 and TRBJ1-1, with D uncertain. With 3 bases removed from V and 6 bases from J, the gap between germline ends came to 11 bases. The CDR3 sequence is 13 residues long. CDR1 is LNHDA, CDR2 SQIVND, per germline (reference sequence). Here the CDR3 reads CASSILESSEAFF. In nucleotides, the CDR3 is TGTGCCAGTAGTATTTTGGAGTCCTCTGAAGCTTTCTTT.

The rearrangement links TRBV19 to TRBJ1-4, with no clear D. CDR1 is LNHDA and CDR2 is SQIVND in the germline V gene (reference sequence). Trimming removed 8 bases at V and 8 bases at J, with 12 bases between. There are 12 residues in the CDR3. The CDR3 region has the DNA TGTGCCAGTCGTCACGATCAGGAAAAACTGTTTTTT. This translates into CASRHDQEKLFF.

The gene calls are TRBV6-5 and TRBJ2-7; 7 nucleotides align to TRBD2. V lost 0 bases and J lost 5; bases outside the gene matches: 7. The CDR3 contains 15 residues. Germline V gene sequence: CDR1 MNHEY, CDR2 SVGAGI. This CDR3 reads CASSYSAGEGHEQYF. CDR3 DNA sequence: TGTGCCAGCAGTTACTCGGCTGGGGAGGGCCACGAGCAGTACTTC.

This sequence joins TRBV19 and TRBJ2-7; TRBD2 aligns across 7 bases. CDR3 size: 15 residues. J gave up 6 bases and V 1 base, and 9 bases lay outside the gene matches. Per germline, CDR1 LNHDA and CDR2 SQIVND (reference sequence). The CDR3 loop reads CASSIAGGPVREQYF. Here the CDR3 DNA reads TGTGCCAGTAGTATAGCGGGGGGACCAGTCCGCGAGCAGTACTTC.

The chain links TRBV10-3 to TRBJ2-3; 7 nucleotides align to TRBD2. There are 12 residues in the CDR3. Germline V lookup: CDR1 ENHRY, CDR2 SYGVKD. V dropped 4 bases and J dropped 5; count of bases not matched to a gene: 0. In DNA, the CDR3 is TGTGCCATCAGTGGGACTAGAGATACGCAGTATTTT. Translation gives CAISGTRDTQYF.

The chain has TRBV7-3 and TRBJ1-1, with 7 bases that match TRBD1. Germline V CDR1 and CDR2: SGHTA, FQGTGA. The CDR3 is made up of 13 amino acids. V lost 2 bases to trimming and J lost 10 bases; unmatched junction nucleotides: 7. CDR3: CASSLGAGGLAFF. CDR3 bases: TGTGCCAGCAGCTTAGGAGCAGGGGGACTAGCTTTCTTT.

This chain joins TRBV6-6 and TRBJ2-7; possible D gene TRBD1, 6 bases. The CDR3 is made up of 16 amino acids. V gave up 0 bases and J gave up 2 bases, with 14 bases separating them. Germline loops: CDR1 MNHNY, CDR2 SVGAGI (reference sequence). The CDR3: CASSYSRGDIPYEQYF. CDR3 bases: TGTGCCAGCAGTTACTCTCGAGGGGACATCCCCTACGAGCAGTACTTC.

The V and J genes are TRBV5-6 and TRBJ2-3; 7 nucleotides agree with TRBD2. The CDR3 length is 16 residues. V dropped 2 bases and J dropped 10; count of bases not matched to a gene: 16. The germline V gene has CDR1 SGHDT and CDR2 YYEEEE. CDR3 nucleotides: TGTGCCAGCAGCTTTGGCTATTTTCTAGCGGAGCGATCGCAGTATTTT. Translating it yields CASSFGYFLAERSQYF.

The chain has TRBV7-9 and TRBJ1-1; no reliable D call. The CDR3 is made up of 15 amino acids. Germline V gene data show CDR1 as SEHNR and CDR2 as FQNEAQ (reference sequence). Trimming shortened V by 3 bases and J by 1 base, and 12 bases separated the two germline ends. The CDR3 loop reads CASSFQRQANTEAFF. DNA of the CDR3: TGTGCCAGCAGCTTTCAACGACAAGCGAACACTGAAGCTTTCTTT. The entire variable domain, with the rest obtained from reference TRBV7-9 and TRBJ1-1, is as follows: DTGVSQNPRHKITKRGQNVTFRCDPISEHNRLYWYRQTLGQGPEFLTYFQNEAQLEKSRLLSDRFSAERPKGSFSTLEIQRTEQGDSAMYLCASSFQRQANTEAFFGQGTRLTVV.

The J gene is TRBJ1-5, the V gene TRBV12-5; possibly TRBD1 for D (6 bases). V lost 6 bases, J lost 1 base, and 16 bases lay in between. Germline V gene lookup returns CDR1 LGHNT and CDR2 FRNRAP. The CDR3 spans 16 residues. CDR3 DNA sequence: TGTGCTAGTGGAAAAGGGGCAGGGGTGAGCAATCAGCCCCAGCATTTT. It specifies CASGKGAGVSNQPQHF.

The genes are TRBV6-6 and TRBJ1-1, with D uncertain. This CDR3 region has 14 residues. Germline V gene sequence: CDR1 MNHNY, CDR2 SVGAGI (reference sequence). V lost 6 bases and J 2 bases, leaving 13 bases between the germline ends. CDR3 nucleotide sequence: TGTGCCAGCAGCCTCGCCGGTCCTAACACTGAAGCTTTCTTT. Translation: CASSLAGPNTEAFF.

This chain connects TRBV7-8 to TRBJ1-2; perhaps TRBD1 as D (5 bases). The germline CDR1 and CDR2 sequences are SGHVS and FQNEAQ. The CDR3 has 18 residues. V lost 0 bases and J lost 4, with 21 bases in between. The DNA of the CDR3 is TGTGCCAGCAGCTTAGCGTCTCTCGGAGGGGTCGGGGCCTATGGCTACACCTTC. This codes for CASSLASLGGVGAYGYTF. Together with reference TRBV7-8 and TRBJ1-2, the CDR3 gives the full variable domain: GAGVSQSPRYKVAKRGQDVALRCDPISGHVSLFWYQQALGQGPEFLTYFQNEAQLDKSGLPSDRFFAERPEGSVSTLKIQRTQQEDSAVYLCASSLASLGGVGAYGYTFGSGTRLTVV.

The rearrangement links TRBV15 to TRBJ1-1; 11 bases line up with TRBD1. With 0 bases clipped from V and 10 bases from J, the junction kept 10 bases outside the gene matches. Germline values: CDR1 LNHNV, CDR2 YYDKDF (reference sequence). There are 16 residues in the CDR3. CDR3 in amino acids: CATSRDRTGGSFRAFF. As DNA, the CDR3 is TGTGCCACCAGCAGAGACCGGACAGGGGGCTCTTTTCGAGCTTTCTTT.

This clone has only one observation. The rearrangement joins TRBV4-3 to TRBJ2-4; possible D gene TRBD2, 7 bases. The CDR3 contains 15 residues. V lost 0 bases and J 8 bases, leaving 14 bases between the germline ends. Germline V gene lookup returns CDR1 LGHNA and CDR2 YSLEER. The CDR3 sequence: CASSQETQGRDIQYF. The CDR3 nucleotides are TGCGCCAGCAGCCAAGAGACCCAGGGGAGGGACATTCAGTACTTC.

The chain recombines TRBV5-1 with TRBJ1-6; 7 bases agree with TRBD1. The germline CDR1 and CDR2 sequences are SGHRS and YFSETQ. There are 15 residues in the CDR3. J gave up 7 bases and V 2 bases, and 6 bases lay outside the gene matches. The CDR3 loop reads CASSLETGENSPLHF. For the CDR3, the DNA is TGCGCCAGCAGCTTAGAAACAGGGGAGAATTCACCCCTCCACTTT. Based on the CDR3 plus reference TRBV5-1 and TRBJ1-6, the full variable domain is KAGVTQTPRYLIKTRGQQVTLSCSPISGHRSVSWYQQTPGQGLQFLFEYFSETQRNKGNFPGRFSGRQFSNSRSEMNVSTLELGDSALYLCASSLETGENSPLHFGNGTRLTVT.

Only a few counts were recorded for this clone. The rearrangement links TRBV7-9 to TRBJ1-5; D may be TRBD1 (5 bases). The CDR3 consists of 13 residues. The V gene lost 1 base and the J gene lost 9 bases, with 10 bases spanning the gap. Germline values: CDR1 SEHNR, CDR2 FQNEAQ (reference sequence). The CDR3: CASSLEGAGPQHF. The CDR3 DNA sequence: TGTGCCAGCAGCTTAGAAGGGGCAGGGCCCCAGCATTTT.

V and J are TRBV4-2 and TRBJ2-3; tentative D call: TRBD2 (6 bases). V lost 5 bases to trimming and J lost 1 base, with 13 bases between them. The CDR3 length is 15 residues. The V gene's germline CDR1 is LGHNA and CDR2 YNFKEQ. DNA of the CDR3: TGTGCCAGCAGCTCCGGGGGTAGCGGCACAGATACGCAGTATTTT. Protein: CASSSGGSGTDTQYF.

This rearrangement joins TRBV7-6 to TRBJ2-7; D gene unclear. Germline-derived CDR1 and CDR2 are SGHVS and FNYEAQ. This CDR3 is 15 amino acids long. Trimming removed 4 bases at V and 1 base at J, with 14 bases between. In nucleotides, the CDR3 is TGTGCCAGCAGCTCCGAGAGGCCGACTTCCTACGAGCAGTACTTC. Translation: CASSSERPTSYEQYF.